The 20 T cell receptor beta chains listed next were all sequenced from one sample in a study of blood T cell repertoires in COVID-19. TCRdb keeps only in-frame clones here, not all; method: immunoSEQ multiplex PCR. The sample contains approximately 150,000 clones, about 83% of which appear only once. The sequencing input was peripheral blood. The receptors were gathered from a woman of 80 years or more with acute or convalescent COVID-19.

This chain connects TRBV7-2 to TRBJ1-1, with a possible D match to TRBD1 (5 bases). Trimming pared 3 bases from V and 3 bases from J, leaving 17 bases between. The CDR3 length is 16 residues. Germline-derived CDR1 and CDR2 are SGHTA and FQGNSA. The CDR3 DNA is TGTGCCAGCAGCTTCCTCGGGGGGTTACTGGACACTGAAGCTTTCTTT. It codes for CASSFLGGLLDTEAFF.

The V call is TRBV7-9, the J call TRBJ1-2; D uncertain. Trimming stripped 2 bases from V and 6 bases from J, with 4 bases between. Germline-derived CDR1 and CDR2 are SEHNR and FQNEAQ (reference sequence). This CDR3 is 11 amino acids long. The CDR3 DNA follows: TGTGCCAGCAGCTTATCGGATGGCTACACCTTC. This translates into CASSLSDGYTF.

This chain joins TRBV7-2 and TRBJ1-5; D ambiguous. Germline V gene lookup returns CDR1 SGHTA and CDR2 FQGNSA. The length of the CDR3 is 15 residues. The V and J ends lost 1 base and 0 bases respectively, with 7 bases between them. CDR3 protein: CASSLVGDSNQPQHF. In nucleotides, the CDR3 is TGTGCCAGCAGCTTAGTAGGAGATAGCAATCAGCCCCAGCATTTT.

The chain employs TRBV9 and TRBJ2-2, with 8 bases fitting TRBD2. V lost 4 bases to trimming and J lost 2 bases; unmatched junction nucleotides: 4. This CDR3 contains 15 residues. Germline V gene lookup returns CDR1 SGDLS and CDR2 YYNGEE. CDR3 DNA: TGTGCCAGCAGCCAGACTAGCGTAAACACCGGGGAGCTGTTTTTT. It translates to CASSQTSVNTGELFF.

The chain joins TRBV6-5 to TRBJ2-3; weak D call: TRBD2 (7 bases). CDR3 length: 14 amino acids. Germline V gene data show CDR1 as MNHEY and CDR2 as SVGAGI. V was shortened by 8 bases and J by 2 bases, with 14 bases between the two germline ends. This CDR3 reads CASLAGANTDTQYF. The DNA for the CDR3 is TGTGCCAGCCTGGCGGGGGCTAACACAGATACGCAGTATTTT.

This rearrangement joins TRBV5-1 to TRBJ1-2; 7 bases line up with TRBD1. This CDR3 has 13 amino acids. V lost 4 bases, J lost 8 bases, and 8 bases stayed unmatched. Per germline, CDR1 SGHRS and CDR2 YFSETQ. The CDR3, as DNA: TGCGCCAGCAGCCCCAGGACAGGAGAGGGCTACACCTTC. As protein: CASSPRTGEGYTF.

V is TRBV3-1 (or the pseudogene TRBV3-2) and J is TRBJ1-1; D gene unclear. Between the trimmed V and J ends, which lost 0 bases and 4 bases, there was a span of 12 bases. Germline V gene lookup returns CDR1 LGHDT and CDR2 YNNKEL (reference sequence). CDR3 length: 15 amino acids. The chain's CDR3 is CASSQDPAARTEAFF. CDR3 bases: TGTGCCAGCAGCCAAGACCCCGCGGCGCGCACTGAAGCTTTCTTT.

This clone was detected a few times. DNA of the CDR3: TGTGCCAGCAGCCAGCTAGGTAGGGGTAGCAATCAGCCCCAGCATTTT. This codes for CASSQLGRGSNQPQHF. This sequence joins TRBV5-6 and TRBJ1-5, with D perhaps matching TRBD1 (5 bases). Deletions cut 4 bases from V and 0 bases from J, with 14 bases between. Germline CDR1 SGHDT, CDR2 YYEEEE. The CDR3 sequence is 16 residues long. Full variable domain (rest looked up from reference TRBV5-6 and TRBJ1-5): DAGVTQSPTHLIKTRGQQVTLRCSPKSGHDTVSWYQQALGQGPQFIFQYYEEEERQRGNFPDRFSGHQFPNYSSELNVNALLLGDSALYLCASSQLGRGSNQPQHFGDGTRLSIL.

The rearrangement joins TRBV28 to TRBJ1-1; a weak D match, TRBD1 (5 bases). V lost 10 bases to trimming and J lost 1 base, with 16 bases between them. Looked up from germline, CDR1 is MDHEN and CDR2 is SYDVKM. The CDR3 loop spans 14 amino acids. The CDR3 protein is CATQGSGQNTEAFF. The DNA for the CDR3 is TGTGCCACCCAAGGGTCAGGGCAGAACACTGAAGCTTTCTTT.

The V gene is TRBV19, the J gene TRBJ1-1; 7 bases fit TRBD1. Losses at the gene ends were 11 bases for V and 4 bases for J; bases not matched to a gene: 10. This CDR3 has 13 residues. Germline CDR1 reads LNHDA; CDR2 reads SQIVND (reference sequence). This chain's CDR3 is CAGVGGGGTEAFF. The CDR3 nucleotides are TGTGCCGGCGTAGGGGGCGGAGGCACTGAAGCTTTCTTT.

This clone was observed once. The chain couples TRBV4-1 to TRBJ2-1; tentative D call: TRBD2 (5 bases). The V end lost 1 base, the J end lost 7 bases, and 14 bases lay between the germline ends. Per the germline V gene, CDR1 is MGHRA and CDR2 is YSYEKL. The CDR3 has 15 residues. In DNA, the CDR3 is TGCGCCAGCAGCCAAGTCTCCGGAGGTATTAATGAGCAGTTCTTC. Encoded protein: CASSQVSGGINEQFF.

V is TRBV5-6 and J is TRBJ1-1, with 8 bases lining up with TRBD1. The CDR3 has 15 residues. The V gene end was trimmed by 6 bases and the J gene end by 6 bases; junction bases not matched to a gene: 13. CDR1 is SGHDT and CDR2 is YYEEEE in the germline V gene. The CDR3 here is CASNRWTGKGAEAFF. CDR3 nucleotides: TGTGCCAGCAACCGCTGGACAGGGAAAGGGGCTGAAGCTTTCTTT.

The V gene is TRBV11-2, the J gene TRBJ2-3, with D tentatively TRBD1 (5 bases). The CDR3 totals 15 residues. V was clipped by 2 bases and J by 0 bases, with 9 bases between them. The germline gives CDR1 SGHAT, CDR2 FQNNGV. The CDR3 loop is CASSLTTVSTDTQYF. In DNA form, the CDR3 reads TGTGCCAGCAGCTTAACGACAGTTAGCACAGATACGCAGTATTTT. Complete variable domain (other parts from reference TRBV11-2 and TRBJ2-3): EAGVAQSPRYKIIEKRQSVAFWCNPISGHATLYWYQQILGQGPKLLIQFQNNGVVDDSQLPKDRFSAERLKGVDSTLKIQPAKLEDSAVYLCASSLTTVSTDTQYFGPGTRLTVL.

V usage is TRBV11-2 and J usage is TRBJ2-5; 15 bases map to TRBD2. V shed 1 base and J 4 bases; nucleotides not matched to a gene: 7. Germline loops: CDR1 SGHAT, CDR2 FQNNGV. CDR3 length: 18 amino acids. The CDR3 is CASSLGARTSGGGETQYF. DNA for the CDR3: TGTGCCAGCAGCTTAGGAGCCCGGACTAGCGGGGGGGGAGAGACCCAGTACTTC.

This chain links TRBV5-5 with TRBJ1-1, with D possibly matching TRBD1 (6 bases). V was shortened by 6 bases and J by 0 bases, with 18 bases between the two germline ends. The CDR3 sequence is 16 residues long. CDR1 and CDR2 (germline): SGHKS, YYEKEE (reference sequence). CDR3 in DNA: TGTGCCAGCACCCAGACAGCCGGGACATTGAACACTGAAGCTTTCTTT. Its protein product is CASTQTAGTLNTEAFF. The variable domain in full, with the rest retrieved from reference TRBV5-5 and TRBJ1-1, is DAGVTQSPTHLIKTRGQQVTLRCSPISGHKSVSWYQQVLGQGPQFIFQYYEKEERGRGNFPDRFSARQFPNYSSELNVNALLLGDSALYLCASTQTAGTLNTEAFFGQGTRLTVV.

The V call is TRBV29-1, the J call TRBJ1-1; possible D gene TRBD1, 6 bases. The V gene's germline CDR1 is SQVTM and CDR2 ANQGSEA. The CDR3 runs to 13 residues. V was cut by 4 bases and J by 0 bases, with 9 bases left in between. This chain's CDR3 is CSVGGGMNTEAFF. The CDR3 nucleotides are TGCAGCGTTGGGGGGGGCATGAACACTGAAGCTTTCTTT. Full variable domain (rest looked up from reference TRBV29-1 and TRBJ1-1): SAVISQKPSRDICQRGTSLTIQCQVDSQVTMMFWYRQQPGQSLTLIATANQGSEATYESGFVIDKFPISRPNLTFSTLTVSNMSPEDSSIYLCSVGGGMNTEAFFGQGTRLTVV.

In DNA, the CDR3 is TGTGCCAGCAGCTTGGGGGGTCCGGGAGTCTACAATGAGCAGTTCTTC. It codes for CASSLGGPGVYNEQFF. The chain has TRBV5-4 and TRBJ2-1; D is possibly TRBD2 (6 bases). Germline CDR1 is SGHNT and CDR2 is YYREEE (reference sequence). CDR3 size: 16 residues. Trimming stripped 0 bases from V and 3 bases from J, with 13 bases between.

The CDR3 coding sequence is TGTGCCAGCTCAGAGGTAGCGGGCTCCTACAATGAGCAGTTCTTC. Amino acid sequence: CASSEVAGSYNEQFF. This sequence joins TRBV18 and TRBJ2-1, with 7 bases that match TRBD2. Trimming at V came to 5 bases and at J to 0 bases, leaving 4 bases not matched to a gene. Germline V CDR1 and CDR2: KGHSH, LQKENI. This CDR3 is built from 15 residues.

The gene calls are TRBV6-5 and TRBJ2-7; D is unclear. The CDR3 spans 15 residues. Germline-derived CDR1 and CDR2 are MNHEY and SVGAGI. Deletions cut 8 bases from V and 0 bases from J, with 17 bases between. CDR3 coding DNA: TGTGCCAGCCGCGTCATCCAGGCGAGCTCCTACGAGCAGTACTTC. Encoded protein: CASRVIQASSYEQYF.

V usage is TRBV4-1 and J usage is TRBJ1-1, with 7 bases identical to TRBD1. The junction had 10 bases not matched to a gene; V was cut back by 0 bases and J by 0 bases. This CDR3 is built from 18 residues. Germline values: CDR1 MGHRA, CDR2 YSYEKL. In DNA, the CDR3 is TGCGCCAGCAGCCAAGAAGGGGGCCCCACCAATTTGAACACTGAAGCTTTCTTT. It encodes CASSQEGGPTNLNTEAFF.